Presented here are 27 T cell receptor beta chains from one specimen sequenced in a study of T cell responses to AZD1222 COVID-19 vaccine. Assay: immunoSEQ multiplex PCR; the TCRdb copy retains only in-frame clones and omits some. Counted here are about 160,000 clones, 85% to 95% occurring once; the ten biggest clones make up 4% to 5.5%. Sequenced here: peripheral blood, sampled on day 0 of AZD1222 vaccination. The receptors come from an adult in good health.

V usage is TRBV18 and J usage is TRBJ2-7; weak D call: TRBD1 (6 bases). The CDR3 sequence is 16 residues long. The V end lost 3 bases, the J end lost 2 bases, and 17 bases lay between the germline ends. Germline CDR1 reads KGHSH; CDR2 reads LQKENI. The chain's CDR3 is CASSPLRQGSAYEQYF. The CDR3, as DNA: TGTGCCAGCTCACCCCTACGGCAGGGGTCCGCCTACGAGCAGTACTTC.

The chain recombines TRBV9 with TRBJ2-7; D not resolved. CDR1 and CDR2 (germline): SGDLS, YYNGEE. The CDR3 extends over 14 amino acids. V lost 0 bases and J 5 bases, leaving 12 bases between the germline ends. CDR3 sequence: CASSVGAIPNEQYF. As DNA, the CDR3 is TGTGCCAGCAGCGTAGGAGCCATCCCCAACGAGCAGTACTTC.

The rearrangement links TRBV6-2 or TRBV6-3 to TRBJ2-5; maybe TRBD2 (6 bases). The CDR3 is 13 amino acids. Deletions cut 1 base from V and 4 bases from J, with 7 bases between. CDR1 MNHEY and CDR2 SVGEGT come from the germline V gene. The CDR3 spells CASSYWGGETQYF. The CDR3 nucleotides read TGTGCCAGCAGTTACTGGGGAGGAGAGACCCAGTACTTC.

This chain connects TRBV2 to TRBJ2-7; tentatively, D is TRBD2 (6 bases). Germline assignment: CDR1 SNHLY and CDR2 FYNNEI. This CDR3 has 14 residues. Trimming pared 4 bases from V and 3 bases from J, leaving 13 bases between. In DNA, the CDR3 is TGTGCCAGCAGTGCCGGGAGCGAGCGCTACGAGCAGTACTTC. Amino acids: CASSAGSERYEQYF.

This clone was counted a single time. The rearrangement uses TRBV24-1 and TRBJ1-5, with D uncertain. With 1 base removed from V and 3 bases from J, the gap between germline ends came to 6 bases. This CDR3 is 14 amino acids long. Germline loops: CDR1 KGHDR, CDR2 SFDVKD. The DNA for the CDR3 is TGTGCCACCAGTGATTTTGCAGCCAATCAGCCCCAGCATTTT. Protein product: CATSDFAANQPQHF.

J is TRBJ2-2 and V is TRBV3-1 (or the pseudogene TRBV3-2); D is unresolved. This CDR3 region has 14 residues. From germline, CDR1 is LGHDT and CDR2 YNNKEL (reference sequence). The V end was cut by 1 base, the J end by 6 bases, with 9 bases between. DNA of the CDR3: TGTGCCAGCAGCCAAGTTCGGGTCCCCGGGGAGCTGTTTTTT. Translation gives CASSQVRVPGELFF.

The rearrangement links TRBV9 to TRBJ1-4; D may be TRBD1 (6 bases). Germline V gene sequence: CDR1 SGDLS, CDR2 YYNGEE. CDR3 length: 14 amino acids. The V gene lost 4 bases and the J gene lost 8 bases, with 15 bases spanning the gap. The CDR3 coding sequence is TGTGCCAGCAGCCCGGGACATGCTCGGGAAAAACTGTTTTTT. This encodes CASSPGHAREKLFF.

The V call is TRBV11-2, the J call TRBJ1-3; 9 bases map to TRBD1. V lost 6 bases, J lost 2 bases, and 5 bases stayed unmatched. The CDR3 is made up of 15 amino acids. Germline V gene sequence: CDR1 SGHAT, CDR2 FQNNGV. The CDR3 DNA is TGTGCCAGCAGGGTACAGGGGGCTGCTGGAAACACCATATATTTT. Translated, it gives CASRVQGAAGNTIYF.

V gene TRBV24-1 combines with J gene TRBJ1-1; no clear D gene. The germline V gene encodes CDR1 KGHDR and CDR2 SFDVKD. The CDR3 is made up of 13 amino acids. The V gene lost 10 bases and the J gene lost 0 bases, with 11 bases spanning the gap. The CDR3 nucleotides read TGTGCCACAAATGACGATATGAACACTGAAGCTTTCTTT. This gives the protein CATNDDMNTEAFF.

The chain has TRBV7-9 and TRBJ2-5; D call uncertain. CDR3 size: 15 residues. Deletions cut 7 bases from V and 5 bases from J, with 20 bases between. Germline CDR1 reads SEHNR; CDR2 reads FQNEAQ (reference sequence). The CDR3 DNA follows: TGTGCCAGCAACTTCTTTCCCTTTCTCCGGGAGACCCAGTACTTC. It specifies CASNFFPFLRETQYF.

This chain connects TRBV30 to TRBJ2-4; D possibly uses TRBD1 or TRBD2 (5 bases each). Germline V gives CDR1 GTSNPN, CDR2 SVGIG (reference sequence). Trimming took off 1 base at V and 0 bases at J, with 13 bases between the two ends. The CDR3 sequence is 16 residues long. The CDR3 is CAWSDGRQLAKNIQYF. The DNA for the CDR3 is TGTGCCTGGAGTGATGGGAGACAGCTAGCCAAAAACATTCAGTACTTC.

CDR3 coding DNA: TGTGCCTGGCTAGCGGGAGGGCGGAATGAGCAGTTCTTC. Residues: CAWLAGGRNEQFF. The V and J genes are TRBV30 and TRBJ2-1, with 12 bases aligning to TRBD2. V gave up 5 bases and J gave up 7 bases; unmatched junction bases: 3. The CDR3 has 13 amino acids. The germline V gene has CDR1 GTSNPN and CDR2 SVGIG (reference sequence).

This clone showed up just once. The chain has TRBV5-4 and TRBJ2-5; 9 nucleotides align to TRBD2. The CDR3 has 15 residues. After removal of 3 bases from V and 4 bases from J, the junction contained 7 bases not matched to a gene. The germline V gene has CDR1 SGHNT and CDR2 YYREEE (reference sequence). The CDR3, as DNA: TGTGCCAGCAGCTCGACTAGCGGCCCCCGAGAGACCCAGTACTTC. This codes for CASSSTSGPRETQYF.

The chain combines TRBV7-8 with TRBJ2-1; the match to TRBD2 covers 7 bases. Unmatched junction bases numbered 12, after V lost 2 bases and J lost 8 bases. The CDR3 contains 16 residues. Germline loops: CDR1 SGHVS, CDR2 FQNEAQ. The CDR3 region is CASSLPAGPFEDEQFF. CDR3 nucleotides: TGTGCCAGCAGCTTACCAGCGGGGCCCTTCGAGGATGAGCAGTTCTTC.

This clone was observed once. The chain links TRBV19 to TRBJ2-5; TRBD2 aligns across 8 bases. The V gene's germline CDR1 is LNHDA and CDR2 SQIVND (reference sequence). This CDR3 comprises 14 residues. The V segment lost 4 bases and the J segment 7 bases; nucleotides outside the gene matches: 8. DNA of the CDR3: TGTGCCAGTAGTACAGCGGGAGATAGCGCGACCCAGTACTTC. It yields the protein CASSTAGDSATQYF. Complete variable domain (other parts from reference TRBV19 and TRBJ2-5): DGGITQSPKYLFRKEGQNVTLSCEQNLNHDAMYWYRQDPGQGLRLIYYSQIVNDFQKGDIAEGYSVSREKKESFPLTVTSAQKNPTAFYLCASSTAGDSATQYFGPGTRLLVL.

The gene calls are TRBV6-4 and TRBJ2-3; 12 nucleotides align to TRBD2. Germline V gene lookup returns CDR1 MRHNA and CDR2 SNTAGT. The CDR3 is made up of 14 amino acids. The trim removed 5 bases at V and 5 bases at J, leaving 2 bases unmatched. The CDR3: CASSLGLAGDTQYF. The CDR3 DNA reads TGTGCCAGCAGTTTGGGACTAGCGGGAGATACGCAGTATTTT.

The chain uses TRBV5-4 and TRBJ2-7; D gene uncertain. The V and J ends lost 0 bases and 5 bases respectively, with 15 bases between them. The CDR3 has 15 residues. Germline V gene sequence: CDR1 SGHNT, CDR2 YYREEE (reference sequence). Written as DNA, the CDR3 is TGTGCCAGCAGCTTGGAAGCCCGAACTAACCACGAGCAGTACTTC. Residues: CASSLEARTNHEQYF.

The chain's CDR3 is CASKGGPVEAFKQYF. The CDR3 bases are TGTGCCAGCAAGGGGGGCCCGGTGGAGGCCTTTAAGCAGTATTTT. The chain uses TRBV2 and TRBJ2-3, with D possibly being TRBD1 or TRBD2 (6 bases each). Germline assignment: CDR1 SNHLY and CDR2 FYNNEI. Trimming took off 7 bases at V and 11 bases at J, with 25 bases between the two ends. CDR3 length: 15 amino acids.

The chain has TRBV7-9 and TRBJ2-1; D is undetermined. CDR1 and CDR2 from the germline V gene are SEHNR and FQNEAQ (reference sequence). V lost 1 base and J lost 6, with 4 bases in between. This CDR3 spans 12 amino acids. CDR3 loop: CASSLDFNEQFF. The CDR3 nucleotides are TGTGCCAGCAGCTTAGACTTCAATGAGCAGTTCTTC.

This rearrangement joins TRBV12-5 to TRBJ2-7, with 8 positions matching TRBD1. From germline, CDR1 is LGHNT and CDR2 FRNRAP. With V trimmed by 2 bases and J by 0 bases, 15 bases remained unmatched. CDR3 size: 19 residues. This chain's CDR3 is CASGLPRGTGLFSSYEQYF. DNA for the CDR3: TGTGCTAGTGGTTTGCCCCGAGGGACAGGCCTCTTTAGCTCCTACGAGCAGTACTTC.

CDR3 loop: CASVRDGSYEQYF. CDR3 coding DNA: TGCGCCAGCGTTCGGGACGGCTCCTACGAGCAGTACTTC. This chain uses TRBV5-1 with TRBJ2-7; D assignment may be TRBD1 or TRBD2 (5 bases each). The CDR3 spans 13 residues. CDR1 is SGHRS, CDR2 YFSETQ, per germline. Trimming took off 7 bases at V and 0 bases at J, with 11 bases between the two ends.

This chain links TRBV6-5 with TRBJ2-7, with D possibly TRBD2 on 6 matching bases. Per the germline V gene, CDR1 is MNHEY and CDR2 is SVGAGI. Trimming took 8 bases from V and 4 from J, leaving 12 bases between them. This CDR3 is built from 12 residues. CDR3 sequence reads: CASLGSGYEQYF. CDR3 nucleotides: TGTGCCAGCCTAGGAAGCGGGTACGAGCAGTACTTC.

This chain joins TRBV18 and TRBJ2-7; D remains ambiguous. Per the germline V gene, CDR1 is KGHSH and CDR2 is LQKENI. The CDR3 extends over 13 amino acids. The ends were cut back, 0 bases at V and 3 bases at J, with 6 bases in the middle. DNA for the CDR3: TGTGCCAGCTCACCACCGGTGCTCTACGAGCAGTACTTC. It specifies CASSPPVLYEQYF.

J is TRBJ2-7 and V is TRBV6-5; D may be TRBD1 or TRBD2 (5 bases each). Germline loops: CDR1 MNHEY, CDR2 SVGAGI. There are 12 residues in the CDR3. V was pared by 6 bases and J by 4 bases, with 10 bases between. The CDR3 is CASSLGVYEQYF. Here the CDR3 DNA reads TGTGCCAGCAGCTTGGGGGTGTACGAGCAGTACTTC.

This sequence joins TRBV5-4 and TRBJ1-2; D might be TRBD1 (6 bases). Germline-derived CDR1 and CDR2 are SGHNT and YYREEE (reference sequence). The CDR3 has 13 residues. With 1 base removed from V and 6 bases from J, the gap between germline ends came to 10 bases. CDR3 protein: CASSLQGRDGYTF. The CDR3 DNA follows: TGTGCCAGCAGCTTGCAGGGGCGGGATGGCTACACCTTC. The full variable domain, its missing parts supplied by reference TRBV5-4 and TRBJ1-2, is ETGVTQSPTHLIKTRGQQVTLRCSSQSGHNTVSWYQQALGQGPQFIFQYYREEENGRGNFPPRFSGLQFPNYSSELNVNALELDDSALYLCASSLQGRDGYTFGSGTRLTVV.

The V and J genes are TRBV5-4 and TRBJ2-4; D is uncertain. Trimming shortened V by 5 bases and J by 2 bases, and 14 bases separated the two germline ends. CDR1 is SGHNT and CDR2 is YYREEE in the germline V gene (reference sequence). The CDR3 extends over 15 amino acids. CDR3 DNA sequence: TGTGCCAGCAGTCGAGAACCTGGCCCCAAAAACATTCAGTACTTC. It is translated as CASSREPGPKNIQYF.

V usage is TRBV4-3 and J usage is TRBJ2-6; D remains unclear. The CDR3 sequence is 13 residues long. V was trimmed by 5 bases and J by 0 bases, leaving 2 bases between them. Per germline, CDR1 LGHNA and CDR2 YSLEER. CDR3 sequence reads: CASSFSGANVLTF. In nucleotides, the CDR3 is TGCGCCAGCAGCTTCTCTGGGGCCAACGTCCTGACTTTC.